The rows below give T cell receptor beta chains drawn from one sample of a study of neurological immune-mediated disorders. TCRdb reanalysed the 5' RACE reads using MiXCR and keeps one entry per CDR3 protein. The sample holds more than 45,000 distinct CDR3 sequences, 3% to 4% seen once. Sequences were obtained from PBMCs. These receptors were taken from a woman aged 30 to 39 with multiple sclerosis. CDR3s include the opening cysteine and the closing phenylalanine or tryptophan. A D gene is named only where the DNA matches it firmly. Some rows have no size entry. The others give once, few or many, or a class for an expanded clone.

d_call | clone_size | j_call | v_call | cdr3_aa | cdr3_nt
TRBD1 | many | TRBJ2-7 | TRBV5-1 | CASSQGTGYEQYF | TGCGCCAGCAGCCAAGGGACAGGGTACGAGCAGTACTTC
TRBD2 | many | TRBJ2-1 | TRBV4-2 | CASSQGGGGAEYEQFF | TGTGCCAGCAGCCAAGGCGGCGGGGGGGCTGAGTATGAGCAGTTCTTC
TRBD1 | many | TRBJ2-2 | TRBV29-1 | CSAEQGNGELFF | TGCAGCGCGGAACAGGGGAACGGGGAGCTGTTTTTT
NA | NA | TRBJ1-6 | TRBV20-1 | CSAREGYSPLNF | TGCAGTGCTAGAGAGGGATATTCACCCCTCAACTTT
NA | NA | TRBJ2-3 | TRBV10-3 | CAISPSTDTQYF | TGTGCCATCAGTCCAAGCACAGATACGCAGTATTTT
NA | many | TRBJ1-6 | TRBV5-1 | CASSLDLAVSPLNF | TGCGCCAGCAGCTTGGACCTCGCGGTTTCACCCCTCAACTTT
NA | many | TRBJ2-1 | TRBV20-1 | CSARPGRRIYNEQFF | TGCAGTGCCCGCCCGGGACGCCGGATTTACAATGAGCAGTTCTTC
NA | many | TRBJ1-3 | TRBV28 | CASSSPQLRSGNTIYF | TGTGCCAGCAGTTCACCCCAATTGAGGAGCGGAAACACCATATATTTT
NA | NA | TRBJ1-3 | TRBV5-1 | CASSLGDDGNTIYF | TGCGCCAGCAGCTTGGGGGACGATGGAAACACCATATATTTT
NA | many | TRBJ1-2 | TRBV6-6 | CASQPGRNGYTF | TGTGCCAGCCAGCCCGGGCGGAATGGCTACACCTTC
TRBD2 | many | TRBJ2-5 | TRBV20-1 | CSAEYGGEETQYF | TGCAGTGCCGAATACGGGGGGGAAGAGACCCAGTACTTC
NA | few | TRBJ2-2 | TRBV2 | CASRQGIGELFF | TGTGCCAGCAGGCAGGGGATCGGGGAGCTGTTTTTT
TRBD2 | many | TRBJ2-7 | TRBV7-8 | CASSLVSGGGTYEQYF | TGTGCCAGCAGCTTAGTTTCGGGAGGGGGGACCTACGAGCAGTACTTC
TRBD1 | many | TRBJ1-1 | TRBV20-1 | CSAIRGPDTEAFF | TGCAGTGCAATCAGGGGGCCGGACACTGAAGCTTTCTTT
TRBD1 | many | TRBJ2-1 | TRBV3-1 | CASSQEGQSSYNEQFF | TGTGCCAGCAGCCAAGAGGGACAGAGCTCCTACAATGAGCAGTTCTTC
NA | many | TRBJ2-1 | TRBV7-2 | CASSLRESGPEQFF | TGTGCCAGCAGCCTACGGGAGTCCGGTCCGGAGCAGTTCTTC
TRBD1 | NA | TRBJ2-1 | TRBV29-1 | CSVARTGDNEQFF | TGCAGCGTTGCGCGGACAGGGGACAATGAGCAGTTCTTC
NA | many | TRBJ2-1 | TRBV20-1 | CSAARGPSYNEQFF | TGCAGTGCCGCGCGGGGGCCTTCCTACAATGAGCAGTTCTTC
TRBD1 | NA | TRBJ2-2 | TRBV5-1 | CASSMGQGKAGELFF | TGCGCCAGCAGCATGGGACAGGGGAAGGCCGGGGAGCTGTTTTTT
TRBD2 | medium-sized | TRBJ2-7 | TRBV7-2 | CASSPTSGSVNEQYF | TGTGCCAGCAGCCCGACTAGCGGGAGTGTCAACGAGCAGTACTTC